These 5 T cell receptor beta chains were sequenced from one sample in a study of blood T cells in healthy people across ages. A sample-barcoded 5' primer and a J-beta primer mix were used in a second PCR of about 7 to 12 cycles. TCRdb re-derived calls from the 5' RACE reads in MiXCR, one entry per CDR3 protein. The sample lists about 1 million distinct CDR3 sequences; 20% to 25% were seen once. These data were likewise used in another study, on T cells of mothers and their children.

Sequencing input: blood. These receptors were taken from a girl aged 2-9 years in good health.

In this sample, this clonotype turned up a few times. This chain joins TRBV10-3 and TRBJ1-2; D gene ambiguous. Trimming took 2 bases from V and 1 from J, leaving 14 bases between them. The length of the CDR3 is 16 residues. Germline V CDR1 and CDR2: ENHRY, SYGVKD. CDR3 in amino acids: CAISEAPEGVNYGYTF. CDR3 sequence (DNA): TGTGCCATCAGTGAGGCACCTGAGGGTGTTAACTATGGCTACACCTTC.

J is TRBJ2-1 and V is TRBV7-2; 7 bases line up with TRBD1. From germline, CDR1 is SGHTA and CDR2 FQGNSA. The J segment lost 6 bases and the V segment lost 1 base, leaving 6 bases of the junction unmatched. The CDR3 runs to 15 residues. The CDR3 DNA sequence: TGTGCCAGCAGCTTAGAGACAGGGAAAGCCAATGAGCAGTTCTTC. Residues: CASSLETGKANEQFF.

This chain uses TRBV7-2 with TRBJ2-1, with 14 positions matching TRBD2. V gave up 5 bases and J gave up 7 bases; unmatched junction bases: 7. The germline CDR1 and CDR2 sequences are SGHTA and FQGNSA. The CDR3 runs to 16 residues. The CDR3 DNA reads TGTGCCAGCAGCCCGGGACTAGCGGGAGCGTTTAATGAGCAGTTCTTC. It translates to CASSPGLAGAFNEQFF.

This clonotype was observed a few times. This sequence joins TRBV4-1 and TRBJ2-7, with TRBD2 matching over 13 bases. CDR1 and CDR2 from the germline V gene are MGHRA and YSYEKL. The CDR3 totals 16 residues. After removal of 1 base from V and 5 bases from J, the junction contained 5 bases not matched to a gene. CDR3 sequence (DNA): TGCGCCAGCAGCCAAGGGACTAGCGGGAGATTGGACGAGCAGTACTTC. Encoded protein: CASSQGTSGRLDEQYF.

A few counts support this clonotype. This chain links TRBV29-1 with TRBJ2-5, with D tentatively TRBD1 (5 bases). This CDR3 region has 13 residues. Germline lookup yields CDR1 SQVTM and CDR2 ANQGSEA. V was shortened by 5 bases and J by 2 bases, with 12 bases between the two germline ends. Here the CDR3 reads CSVRPGSQETQYF. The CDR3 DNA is TGCAGCGTTCGGCCAGGGTCGCAAGAGACCCAGTACTTC.